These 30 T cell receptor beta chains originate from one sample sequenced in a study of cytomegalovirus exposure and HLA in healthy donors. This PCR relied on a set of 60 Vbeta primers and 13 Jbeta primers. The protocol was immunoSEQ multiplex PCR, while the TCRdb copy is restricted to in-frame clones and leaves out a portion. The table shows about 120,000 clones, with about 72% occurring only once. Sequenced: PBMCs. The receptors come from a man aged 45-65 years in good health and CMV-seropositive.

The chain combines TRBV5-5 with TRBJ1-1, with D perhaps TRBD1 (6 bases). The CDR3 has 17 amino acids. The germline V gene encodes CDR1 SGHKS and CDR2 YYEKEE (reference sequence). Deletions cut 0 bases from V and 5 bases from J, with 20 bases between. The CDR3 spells CASSLGRGGDTRTEAFF. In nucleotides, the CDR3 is TGTGCCAGCAGCTTGGGGCGCGGGGGCGATACGAGGACTGAAGCTTTCTTT.

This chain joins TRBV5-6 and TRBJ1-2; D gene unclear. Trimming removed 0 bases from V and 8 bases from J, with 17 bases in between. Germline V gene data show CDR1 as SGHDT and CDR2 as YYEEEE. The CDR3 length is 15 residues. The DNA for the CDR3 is TGTGCCAGCAGCTTGGGCCCGAACGCCGCCAGGGGCTACACCTTC. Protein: CASSLGPNAARGYTF.

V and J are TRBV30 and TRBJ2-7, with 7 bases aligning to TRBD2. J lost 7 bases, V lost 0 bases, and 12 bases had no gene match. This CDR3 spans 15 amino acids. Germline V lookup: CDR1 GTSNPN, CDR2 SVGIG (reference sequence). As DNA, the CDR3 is TGTGCCTGGAGTGTAGTTGGCGGGAGCCGTTCTGAGCAGTACTTC. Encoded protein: CAWSVVGGSRSEQYF.

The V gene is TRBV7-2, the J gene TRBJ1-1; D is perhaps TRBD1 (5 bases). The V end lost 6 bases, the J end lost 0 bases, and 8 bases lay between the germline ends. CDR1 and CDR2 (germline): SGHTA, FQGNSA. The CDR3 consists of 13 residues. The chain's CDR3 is CASSRQLNTEAFF. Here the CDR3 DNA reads TGTGCCAGCAGTCGACAGCTGAACACTGAAGCTTTCTTT.

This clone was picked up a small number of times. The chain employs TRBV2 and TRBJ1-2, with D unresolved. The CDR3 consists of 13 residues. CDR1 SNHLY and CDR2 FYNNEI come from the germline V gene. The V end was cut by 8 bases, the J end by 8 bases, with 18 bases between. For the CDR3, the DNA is TGTGCCAGCTCCCCCGGGGAGCTACGGGGCTACACCTTC. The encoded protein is CASSPGELRGYTF.

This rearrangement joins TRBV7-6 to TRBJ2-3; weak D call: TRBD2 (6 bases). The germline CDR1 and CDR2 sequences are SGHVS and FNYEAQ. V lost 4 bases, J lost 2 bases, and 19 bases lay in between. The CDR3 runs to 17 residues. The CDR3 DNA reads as TGTGCCAGCAGCTCCCTCCGGGGGACCGGAACCACAGATACGCAGTATTTT. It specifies CASSSLRGTGTTDTQYF.

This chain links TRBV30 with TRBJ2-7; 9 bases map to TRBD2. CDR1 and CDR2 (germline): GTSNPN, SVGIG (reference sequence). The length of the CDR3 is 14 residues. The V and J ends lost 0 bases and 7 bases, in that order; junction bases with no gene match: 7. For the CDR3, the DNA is TGTGCCTGGAGTGTGACTAGCGGTTCGTGGGAGCAGTACTTC. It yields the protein CAWSVTSGSWEQYF.

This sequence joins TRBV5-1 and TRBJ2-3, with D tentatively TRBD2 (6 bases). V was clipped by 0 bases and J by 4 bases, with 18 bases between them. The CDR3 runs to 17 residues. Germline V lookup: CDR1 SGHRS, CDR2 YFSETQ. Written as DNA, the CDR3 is TGCGCCAGCAGCTTGGATGGTCCGGGAGCCGTCGCAGATACGCAGTATTTT. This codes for CASSLDGPGAVADTQYF.

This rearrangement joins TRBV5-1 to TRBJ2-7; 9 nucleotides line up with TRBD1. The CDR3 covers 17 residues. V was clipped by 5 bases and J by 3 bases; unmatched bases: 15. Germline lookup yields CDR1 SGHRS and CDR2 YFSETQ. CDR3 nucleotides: TGCGCCAGCAGAACTAATCCCGGGACAGGGCTTAACTACGAGCAGTACTTC. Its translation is CASRTNPGTGLNYEQYF.

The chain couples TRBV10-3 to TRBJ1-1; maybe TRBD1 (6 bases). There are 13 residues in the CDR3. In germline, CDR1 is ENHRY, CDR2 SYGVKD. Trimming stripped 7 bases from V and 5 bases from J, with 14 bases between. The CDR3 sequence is CAIKEQGRTEAFF. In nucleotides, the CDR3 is TGTGCCATCAAGGAACAGGGACGAACTGAAGCTTTCTTT.

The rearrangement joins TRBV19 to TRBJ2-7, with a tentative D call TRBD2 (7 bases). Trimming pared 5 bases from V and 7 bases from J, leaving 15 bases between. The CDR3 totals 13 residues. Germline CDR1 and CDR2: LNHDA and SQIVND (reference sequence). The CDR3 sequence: CASSPGGAGEQYF. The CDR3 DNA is TGTGCCAGTAGTCCGGGGGGCGCGGGGGAGCAGTACTTC.

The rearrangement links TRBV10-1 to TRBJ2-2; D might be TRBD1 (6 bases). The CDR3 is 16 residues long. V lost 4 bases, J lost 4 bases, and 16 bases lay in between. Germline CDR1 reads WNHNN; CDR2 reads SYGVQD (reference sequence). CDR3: CASSGETGRITGELFF. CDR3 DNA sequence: TGCGCCAGCAGTGGGGAGACAGGCAGAATCACCGGGGAGCTGTTTTTT.

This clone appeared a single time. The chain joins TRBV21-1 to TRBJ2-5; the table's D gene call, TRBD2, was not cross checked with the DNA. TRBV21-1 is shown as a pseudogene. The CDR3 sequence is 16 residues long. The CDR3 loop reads CASRSDSGRVIRTQYF. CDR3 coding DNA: TGTGCCAGCAGATCAGACTCGGGTCGGGTGATTCGAACCCAGTACTTC.

For the CDR3, the DNA is TGCGCCAGCAGCCCCGGGACAGGGCCCAAGGGGATACCTGAAGCTTTCTTT. This sequence encodes CASSPGTGPKGIPEAFF. J is TRBJ1-1 and V is TRBV5-1, with 9 nucleotides matching TRBD1. Germline V CDR1 and CDR2: SGHRS, YFSETQ. The V and J ends lost 4 bases and 6 bases, in that order; junction bases with no gene match: 16. This CDR3 region has 17 residues.

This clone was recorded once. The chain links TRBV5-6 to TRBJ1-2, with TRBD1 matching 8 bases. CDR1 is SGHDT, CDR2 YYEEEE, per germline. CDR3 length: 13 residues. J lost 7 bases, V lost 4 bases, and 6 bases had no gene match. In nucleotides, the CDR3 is TGTGCCAGCAGCCCGCCGCAGGGGGCTGGCTACACCTTC. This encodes CASSPPQGAGYTF.

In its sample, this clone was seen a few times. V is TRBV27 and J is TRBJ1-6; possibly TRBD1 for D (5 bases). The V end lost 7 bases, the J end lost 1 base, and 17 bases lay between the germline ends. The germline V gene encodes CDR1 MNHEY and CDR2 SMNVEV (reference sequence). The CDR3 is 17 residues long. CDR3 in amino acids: CASKGLLAGSYNSPLHF. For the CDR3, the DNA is TGTGCCAGCAAGGGGCTTCTCGCGGGGTCCTATAATTCACCCCTCCACTTT.

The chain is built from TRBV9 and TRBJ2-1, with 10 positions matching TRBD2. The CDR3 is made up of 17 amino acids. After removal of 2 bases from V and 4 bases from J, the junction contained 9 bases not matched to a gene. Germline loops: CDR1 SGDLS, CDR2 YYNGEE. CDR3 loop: CASSVQEGTSAYNEQFF. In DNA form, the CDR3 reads TGTGCCAGCAGCGTCCAGGAGGGGACTAGCGCTTACAATGAGCAGTTCTTC.

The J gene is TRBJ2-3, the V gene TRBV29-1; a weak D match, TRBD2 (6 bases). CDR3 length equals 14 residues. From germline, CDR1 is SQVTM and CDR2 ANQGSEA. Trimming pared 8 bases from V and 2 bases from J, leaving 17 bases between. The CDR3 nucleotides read TGCAGCTCCGACGGGGGAGGTAACACAGATACGCAGTATTTT. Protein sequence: CSSDGGGNTDTQYF.

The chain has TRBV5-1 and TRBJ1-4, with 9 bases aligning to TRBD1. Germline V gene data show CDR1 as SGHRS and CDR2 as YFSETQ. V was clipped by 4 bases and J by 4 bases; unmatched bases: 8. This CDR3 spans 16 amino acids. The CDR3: CASSPGQGLDNEKLFF. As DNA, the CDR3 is TGCGCCAGCAGCCCCGGACAGGGGTTGGATAATGAAAAACTGTTTTTT.

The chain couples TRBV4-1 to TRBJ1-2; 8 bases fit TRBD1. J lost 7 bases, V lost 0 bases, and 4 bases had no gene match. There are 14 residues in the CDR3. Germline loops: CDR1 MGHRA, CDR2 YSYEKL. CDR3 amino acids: CASSQDGQGLGYTF. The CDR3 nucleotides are TGCGCCAGCAGCCAAGACGGACAGGGTCTTGGCTACACCTTC.

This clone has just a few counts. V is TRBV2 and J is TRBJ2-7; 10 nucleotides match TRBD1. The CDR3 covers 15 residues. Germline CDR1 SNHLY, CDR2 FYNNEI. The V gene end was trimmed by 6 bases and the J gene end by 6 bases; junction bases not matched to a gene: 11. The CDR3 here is CASRIPGTGDREQYF. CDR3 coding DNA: TGTGCCAGCAGGATCCCCGGGACAGGGGATCGCGAGCAGTACTTC.

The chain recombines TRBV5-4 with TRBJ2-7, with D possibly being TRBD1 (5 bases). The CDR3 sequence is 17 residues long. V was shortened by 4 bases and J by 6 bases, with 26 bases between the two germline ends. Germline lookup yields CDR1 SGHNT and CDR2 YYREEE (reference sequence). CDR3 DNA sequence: TGTGCCAGCAGCCTTGACAGTTTGGGTATAGGGTATAGCGAGCAGTACTTC. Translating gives CASSLDSLGIGYSEQYF.

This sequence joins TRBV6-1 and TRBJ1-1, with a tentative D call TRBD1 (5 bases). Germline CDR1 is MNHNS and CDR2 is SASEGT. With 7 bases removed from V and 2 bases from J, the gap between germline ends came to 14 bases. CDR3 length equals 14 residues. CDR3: CASIGGAGNTEAFF. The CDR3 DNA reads TGTGCCAGCATCGGAGGGGCCGGAAACACTGAAGCTTTCTTT.

CDR3 in amino acids: CASKGAGGIDYEQYF. CDR3 nucleotides: TGTGCCAGCAAGGGAGCGGGAGGGATTGACTACGAGCAGTACTTC. This rearrangement joins TRBV6-5 to TRBJ2-7, with 10 bases aligning to TRBD2. Trimming at V came to 7 bases and at J to 3 bases, leaving 9 bases not matched to a gene. The CDR3 runs 15 residues. The V gene's germline CDR1 is MNHEY and CDR2 SVGAGI.

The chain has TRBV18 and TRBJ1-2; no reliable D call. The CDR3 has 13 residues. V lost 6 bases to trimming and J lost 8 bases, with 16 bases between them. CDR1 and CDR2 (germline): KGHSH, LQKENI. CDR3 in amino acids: CASSGLEQHGYTF. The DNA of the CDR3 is TGTGCCAGCTCGGGCCTTGAGCAGCACGGCTACACCTTC.

This chain's CDR3 is CASSAPTGQIMNTEAFF. In DNA form, the CDR3 reads TGTGCCAGCAGTGCTCCTACCGGACAGATAATGAACACTGAAGCTTTCTTT. The genes are TRBV2 and TRBJ1-1; weak D call: TRBD1 (6 bases). The germline V gene encodes CDR1 SNHLY and CDR2 FYNNEI. The CDR3 runs to 17 residues. Trimming shortened V by 4 bases and J by 0 bases, and 18 bases separated the two germline ends.

The CDR3 nucleotides are TGCGCCAGCAGCGATCGACAGGGAGAATATCGGGACGAGCAGTACTTC. It yields the protein CASSDRQGEYRDEQYF. The rearrangement joins TRBV10-2 to TRBJ2-7, with TRBD1 matching over 7 bases. CDR1 is WSHSY and CDR2 is SAAADI in the germline V gene. The V and J ends lost 6 bases and 5 bases, in that order; junction bases with no gene match: 16. This CDR3 comprises 16 residues.

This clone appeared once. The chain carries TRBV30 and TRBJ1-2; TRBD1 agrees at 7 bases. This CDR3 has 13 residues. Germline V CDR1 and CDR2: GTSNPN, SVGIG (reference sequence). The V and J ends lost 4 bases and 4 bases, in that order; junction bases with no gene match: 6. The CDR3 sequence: CAWTGGWGYGYTF. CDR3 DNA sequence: TGTGCCTGGACAGGGGGATGGGGCTATGGCTACACCTTC.

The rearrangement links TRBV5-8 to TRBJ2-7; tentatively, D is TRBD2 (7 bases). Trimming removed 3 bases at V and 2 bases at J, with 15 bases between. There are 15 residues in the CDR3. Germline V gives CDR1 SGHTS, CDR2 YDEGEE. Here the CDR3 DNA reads TGTGCCAGCAGCTACGGCAGGGGAGGGGCCTACGAGCAGTACTTC. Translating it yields CASSYGRGGAYEQYF.

CDR3 sequence: CASSLGGRGRETQYF. The CDR3 coding sequence is TGTGCCAGCAGCTTGGGGGGCAGGGGGAGGGAGACCCAGTACTTC. The rearrangement joins TRBV5-4 to TRBJ2-5; D perhaps matches TRBD1 (7 bases). Germline CDR1 is SGHNT and CDR2 is YYREEE (reference sequence). Trimming stripped 0 bases from V and 5 bases from J, with 14 bases between. The CDR3 loop spans 15 amino acids. Looking up the rest from reference TRBV5-4 and TRBJ2-5 gives the full variable domain: ETGVTQSPTHLIKTRGQQVTLRCSSQSGHNTVSWYQQALGQGPQFIFQYYREEENGRGNFPPRFSGLQFPNYSSELNVNALELDDSALYLCASSLGGRGRETQYFGPGTRLLVL.